Listed below are T cell receptor beta chains from one sample, sequenced in a study of blood T cell dynamics during melanoma immunotherapy. Clones were sequenced by immunoSEQ multiplex PCR, and TCRdb holds only the in-frame ones, with some missing. The sample comprises around 11,000 clones, roughly 90% of which are singletons, and around 24% rests with the top ten. The specimen comprised blood, sampled from a patient treated with checkpoint blockade. These receptor sequences come from a human donor with melanoma. The conserved cysteine and the conserved F or W are not part of the CDR3 here.

CDR3	V
ASSPHGGAGAQETQY	TRBV11-3
ASSLGTSGRGVQY	TRBV7-2
ASKTLQETQY	TRBV19
ASSSNPAPNEKLF	TRBV28
ASSIGGRANEQF	TRBV19
ASSLGGTYEQY	TRBV7-3
ASSMTGLNEKLF	TRBV19
ASRGNQPQH	TRBV10-1
ASSIGASEQY	TRBV19
ASSPFGGLAGVLTDTQY	TRBV11-2
ASSPGQSTDTQY	TRBV28
ASSQDLAERNEQF	TRBV4-2
ASGTQKRDTQY	TRBV2
ASSLGWTTNEKLF	TRBV5-5
ASSPTRGYGYT	TRBV5-6
ASRRQISYEQY	TRBV2
ASSPQGSGGEQY	TRBV18
ASSEVPGAHEQY	TRBV2
ASSQGSASTNYGYT	TRBV4-3
ASNDPPGPLH	TRBV19
ASSSQERTQY	TRBV5-4
ATSGDRDRHYEQY	TRBV15
ASSPLGDTQY	TRBV4-1
ASSLSVVGGGGETQY	TRBV7-8
AISEQGGSYEQY	TRBV10-3
ASSPWGPYGYT	TRBV4-1
ASSLVVSHGEQF	TRBV7-4
ASTQVLRLAGGGELF	TRBV5-1